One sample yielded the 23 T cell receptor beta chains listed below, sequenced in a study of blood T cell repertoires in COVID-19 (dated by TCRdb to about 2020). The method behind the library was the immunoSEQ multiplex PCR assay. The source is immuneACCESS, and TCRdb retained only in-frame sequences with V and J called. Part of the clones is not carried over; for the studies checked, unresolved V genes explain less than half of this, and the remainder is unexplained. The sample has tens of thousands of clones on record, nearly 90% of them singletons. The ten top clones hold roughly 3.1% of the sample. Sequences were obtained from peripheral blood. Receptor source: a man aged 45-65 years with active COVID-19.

The CDR3 sequence: CASSLAQGSNEQFF. CDR3 bases: TGTGCCAGCAGCCTCGCACAGGGGTCCAATGAGCAGTTCTTC. The genes are TRBV7-6 and TRBJ2-1; TRBD1 aligns across 7 bases. The CDR3 has 14 residues. Germline V gives CDR1 SGHVS, CDR2 FNYEAQ. V was pared by 5 bases and J by 6 bases, with 7 bases of the junction left unmatched.

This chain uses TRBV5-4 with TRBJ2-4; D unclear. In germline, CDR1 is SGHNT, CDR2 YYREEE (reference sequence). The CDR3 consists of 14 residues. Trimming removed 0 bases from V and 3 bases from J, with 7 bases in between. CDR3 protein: CASSLESSKNIQYF. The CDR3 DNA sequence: TGTGCCAGCAGCTTGGAATCCAGCAAAAACATTCAGTACTTC.

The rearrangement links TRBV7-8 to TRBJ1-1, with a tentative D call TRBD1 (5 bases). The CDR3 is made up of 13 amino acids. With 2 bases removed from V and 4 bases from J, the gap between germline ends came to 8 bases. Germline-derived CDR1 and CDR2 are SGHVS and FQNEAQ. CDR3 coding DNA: TGTGCCAGCAGCTTATTAAGGGGCACTGAAGCTTTCTTT. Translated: CASSLLRGTEAFF.

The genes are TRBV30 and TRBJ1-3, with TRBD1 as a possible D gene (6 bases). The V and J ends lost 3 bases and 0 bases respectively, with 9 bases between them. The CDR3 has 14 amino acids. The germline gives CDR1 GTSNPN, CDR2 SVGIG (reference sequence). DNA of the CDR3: TGTGCCTGGAGAACAGGGTCCTCTGGAAACACCATATATTTT. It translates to CAWRTGSSGNTIYF. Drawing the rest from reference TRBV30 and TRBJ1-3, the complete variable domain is SQTIHQWPATLVQPVGSPLSLECTVEGTSNPNLYWYRQAAGRGLQLLFYSVGIGQISSEVPQNLSASRPQDRQFILSSKKLLLSDSGFYLCAWRTGSSGNTIYFGEGSWLTVV.

CDR3 loop: CASSLRESTEAFF. The CDR3 DNA reads TGTGCCAGCAGTTTAAGGGAGAGCACTGAAGCTTTCTTT. The chain uses TRBV12-3 or TRBV12-4 and TRBJ1-1; D is undetermined. The CDR3 is 13 amino acids. Deletions cut 2 bases from V and 4 bases from J, with 8 bases between.

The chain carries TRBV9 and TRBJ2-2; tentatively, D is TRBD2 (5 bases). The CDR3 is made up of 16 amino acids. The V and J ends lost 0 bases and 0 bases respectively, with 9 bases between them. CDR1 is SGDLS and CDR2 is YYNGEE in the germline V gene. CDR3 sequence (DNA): TGTGCCAGCAGCGTAGAACAGCGGACGAACACCGGGGAGCTGTTTTTT. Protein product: CASSVEQRTNTGELFF.

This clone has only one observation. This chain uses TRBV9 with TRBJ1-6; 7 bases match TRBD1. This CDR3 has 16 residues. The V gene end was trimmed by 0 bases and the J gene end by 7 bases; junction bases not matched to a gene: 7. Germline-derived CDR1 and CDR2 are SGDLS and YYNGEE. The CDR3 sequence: CASSVGEGARNSPLHF. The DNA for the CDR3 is TGTGCCAGCAGCGTAGGTGAGGGGGCTAGGAATTCACCCCTCCACTTT.

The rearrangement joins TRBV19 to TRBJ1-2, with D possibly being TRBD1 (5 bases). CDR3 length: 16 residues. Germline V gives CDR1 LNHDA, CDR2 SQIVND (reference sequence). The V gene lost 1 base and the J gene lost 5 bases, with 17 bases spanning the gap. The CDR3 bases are TGTGCCAGTAGTATAGTGGGGGGAGACTCAATGTATGGCTACACCTTC. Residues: CASSIVGGDSMYGYTF. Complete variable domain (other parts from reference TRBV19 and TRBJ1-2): DGGITQSPKYLFRKEGQNVTLSCEQNLNHDAMYWYRQDPGQGLRLIYYSQIVNDFQKGDIAEGYSVSREKKESFPLTVTSAQKNPTAFYLCASSIVGGDSMYGYTFGSGTRLTVV.

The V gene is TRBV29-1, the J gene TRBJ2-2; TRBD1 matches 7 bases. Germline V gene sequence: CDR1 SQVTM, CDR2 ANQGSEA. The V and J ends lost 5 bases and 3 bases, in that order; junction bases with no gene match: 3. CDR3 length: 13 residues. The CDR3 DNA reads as TGCAGCGTTCGACAGGGATACACCGGGGAGCTGTTTTTT. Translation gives CSVRQGYTGELFF.

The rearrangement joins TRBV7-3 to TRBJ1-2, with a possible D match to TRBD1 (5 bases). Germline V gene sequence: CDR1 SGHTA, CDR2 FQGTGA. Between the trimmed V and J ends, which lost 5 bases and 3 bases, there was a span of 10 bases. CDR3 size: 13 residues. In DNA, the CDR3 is TGTGCCAGCAGCCTAGGGACTGACTATGGCTACACCTTC. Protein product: CASSLGTDYGYTF.

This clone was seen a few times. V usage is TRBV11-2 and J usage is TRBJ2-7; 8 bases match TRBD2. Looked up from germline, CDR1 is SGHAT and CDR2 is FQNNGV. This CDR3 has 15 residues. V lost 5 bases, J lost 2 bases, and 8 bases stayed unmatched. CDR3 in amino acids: CASSPLLAGPYEQYF. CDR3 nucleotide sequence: TGTGCCAGCAGCCCCCTTCTAGCGGGTCCCTACGAGCAGTACTTC.

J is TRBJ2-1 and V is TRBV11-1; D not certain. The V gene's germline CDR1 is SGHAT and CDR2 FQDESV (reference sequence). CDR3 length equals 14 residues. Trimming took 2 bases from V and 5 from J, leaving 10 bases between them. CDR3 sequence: CASSLSRLNNEQFF. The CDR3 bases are TGTGCCAGCAGCTTATCTCGACTGAACAATGAGCAGTTCTTC.

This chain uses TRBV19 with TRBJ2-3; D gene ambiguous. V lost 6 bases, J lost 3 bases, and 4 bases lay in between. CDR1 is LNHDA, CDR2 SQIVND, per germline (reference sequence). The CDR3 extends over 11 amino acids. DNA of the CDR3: TGTGCCAGTAGACAAACAGATACGCAGTATTTT. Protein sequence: CASRQTDTQYF. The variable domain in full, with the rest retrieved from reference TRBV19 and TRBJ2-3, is DGGITQSPKYLFRKEGQNVTLSCEQNLNHDAMYWYRQDPGQGLRLIYYSQIVNDFQKGDIAEGYSVSREKKESFPLTVTSAQKNPTAFYLCASRQTDTQYFGPGTRLTVL.

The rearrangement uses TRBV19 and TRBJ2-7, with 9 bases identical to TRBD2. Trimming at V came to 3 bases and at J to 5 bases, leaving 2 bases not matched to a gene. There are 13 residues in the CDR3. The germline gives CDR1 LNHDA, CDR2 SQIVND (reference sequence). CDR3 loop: CASSMAGGDEQYF. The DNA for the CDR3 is TGTGCCAGTAGTATGGCGGGGGGGGACGAGCAGTACTTC.

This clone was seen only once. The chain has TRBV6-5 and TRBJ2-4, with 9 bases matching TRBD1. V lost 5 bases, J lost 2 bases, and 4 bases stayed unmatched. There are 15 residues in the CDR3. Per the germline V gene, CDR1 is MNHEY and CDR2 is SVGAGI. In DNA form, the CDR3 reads TGTGCCAGCAGTCTAACAGGGGGCTCCAAAAACATTCAGTACTTC. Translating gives CASSLTGGSKNIQYF.

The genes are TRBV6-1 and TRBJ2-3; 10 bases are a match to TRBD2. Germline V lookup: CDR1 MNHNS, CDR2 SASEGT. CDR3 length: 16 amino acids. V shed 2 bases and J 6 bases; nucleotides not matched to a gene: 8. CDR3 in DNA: TGTGCCAGCAGTGAATCTAGCGGGGGTGGTTCGGATACGCAGTATTTT. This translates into CASSESSGGGSDTQYF.

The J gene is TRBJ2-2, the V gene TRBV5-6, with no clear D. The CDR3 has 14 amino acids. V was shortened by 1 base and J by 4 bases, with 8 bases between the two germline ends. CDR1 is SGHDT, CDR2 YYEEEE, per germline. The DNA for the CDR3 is TGTGCCAGCAGCTTGCTAACCGGCACCGGGGAGCTGTTTTTT. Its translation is CASSLLTGTGELFF.

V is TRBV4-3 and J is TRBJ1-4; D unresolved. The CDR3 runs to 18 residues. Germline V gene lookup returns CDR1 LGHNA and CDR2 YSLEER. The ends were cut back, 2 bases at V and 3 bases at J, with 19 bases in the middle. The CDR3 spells CASSQQRMGMGANEKLFF. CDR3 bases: TGCGCCAGCAGCCAACAAAGAATGGGAATGGGAGCTAATGAAAAACTGTTTTTT.

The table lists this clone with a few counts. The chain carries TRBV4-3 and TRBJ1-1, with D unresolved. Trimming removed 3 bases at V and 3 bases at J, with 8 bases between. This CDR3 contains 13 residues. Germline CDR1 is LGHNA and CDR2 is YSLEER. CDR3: CASSQLRDTEAFF. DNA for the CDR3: TGCGCCAGCAGCCAGTTGCGTGACACTGAAGCTTTCTTT.

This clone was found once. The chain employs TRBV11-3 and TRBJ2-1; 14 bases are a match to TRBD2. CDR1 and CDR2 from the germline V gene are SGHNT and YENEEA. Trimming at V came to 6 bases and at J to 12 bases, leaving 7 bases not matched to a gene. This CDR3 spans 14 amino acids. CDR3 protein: CASSSTGTSGGQFF. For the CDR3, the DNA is TGTGCCAGCAGTTCTACCGGGACTAGCGGGGGGCAGTTCTTC.

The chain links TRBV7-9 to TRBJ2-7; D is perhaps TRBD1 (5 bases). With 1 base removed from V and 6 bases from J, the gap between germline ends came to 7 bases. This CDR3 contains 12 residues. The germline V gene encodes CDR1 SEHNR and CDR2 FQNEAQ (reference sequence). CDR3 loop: CASSLGTLEQYF. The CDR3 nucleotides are TGTGCCAGCAGCTTAGGGACACTCGAGCAGTACTTC.

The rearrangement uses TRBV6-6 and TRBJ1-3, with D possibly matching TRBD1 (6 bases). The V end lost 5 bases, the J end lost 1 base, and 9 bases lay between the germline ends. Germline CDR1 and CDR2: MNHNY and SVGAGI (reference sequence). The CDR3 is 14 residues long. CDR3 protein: CASSTRGSGNTIYF. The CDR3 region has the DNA TGTGCCAGCAGTACCAGGGGTTCTGGAAACACCATATATTTT.

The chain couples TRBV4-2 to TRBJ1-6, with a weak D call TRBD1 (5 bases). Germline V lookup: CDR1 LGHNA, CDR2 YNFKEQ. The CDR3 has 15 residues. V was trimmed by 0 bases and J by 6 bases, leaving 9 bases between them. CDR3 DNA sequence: TGTGCCAGCAGCCAAGATCGACAGTTTAATTCACCCCTCCACTTT. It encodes CASSQDRQFNSPLHF.